What follows are 2 T cell receptor beta chains derived from one specimen sequenced in a study of blood T cells in healthy people across ages. Using a J-beta primer mix together with a sample-barcoded 5' primer, a second PCR was run for 7 to 11 cycles. Using its own MiXCR run on the 5' RACE reads, TCRdb lists one record per CDR3 protein. The sample lists approximately 790,000 distinct CDR3 sequences; 55% to 65% were seen once. The sample consisted of blood. Receptors originate from a man aged 30 to 45 in good health.

The chain recombines TRBV2 with TRBJ1-4, with 10 bases identical to TRBD1. Germline V CDR1 and CDR2: SNHLY, FYNNEI. This CDR3 has 14 amino acids. With 5 bases clipped from V and 8 bases from J, the junction kept 5 bases outside the gene matches. The CDR3 loop reads CASSSGTGVEKLFF. In DNA, the CDR3 is TGTGCCAGCAGTTCCGGGACAGGGGTGGAAAAACTGTTTTTT.

The chain combines TRBV20-1 with TRBJ2-3; 8 bases are shared with TRBD2. Trimming took 6 bases from V and 0 from J; bases not matched to a gene: 11. The CDR3 loop spans 16 amino acids. Germline CDR1 DFQATT, CDR2 SNEGSKA (reference sequence). The CDR3 DNA is TGCAGTGCCCGAGTTGAGCGGGGGCTTAGCACAGATACGCAGTATTTT. Residues: CSARVERGLSTDTQYF.